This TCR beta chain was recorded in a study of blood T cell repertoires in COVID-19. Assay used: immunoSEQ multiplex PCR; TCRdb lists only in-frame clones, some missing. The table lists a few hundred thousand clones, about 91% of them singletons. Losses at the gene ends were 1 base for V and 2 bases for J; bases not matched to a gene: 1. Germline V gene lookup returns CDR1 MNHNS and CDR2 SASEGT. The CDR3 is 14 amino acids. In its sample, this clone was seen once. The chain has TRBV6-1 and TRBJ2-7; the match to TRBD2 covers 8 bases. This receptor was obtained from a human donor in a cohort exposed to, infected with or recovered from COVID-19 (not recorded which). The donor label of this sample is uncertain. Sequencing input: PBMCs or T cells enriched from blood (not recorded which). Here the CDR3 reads CASSEDGGAYEQYF. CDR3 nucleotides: TGTGCCAGCAGTGAAGACGGGGGGGCCTACGAGCAGTACTTC.